A single TCR beta chain is shown here with its context. Its matching antigen is unknown. A TCRbeta library incorporating unique molecular identifiers was prepared. Via MiXCR, TCRdb re-called the PCR reads, giving one row per CDR3 protein. The sample has about 200,000 distinct CDR3 sequences, about a sixth seen once. The data derive from a study of T-cell reconstitution after alpha-beta-depleted transplantation in children. CDR1 is ENHRY, CDR2 SYGVKD, per germline. This CDR3 has 14 amino acids. The V gene lost 4 bases and the J gene lost 3 bases, with 12 bases spanning the gap. Findings and caveats of the study: By one year post-transplant, T-cell counts and diversity largely arose from T cells that were newly produced. The high TCRbeta diversity at day 60 in some patients came from surviving recipient T cells and thymic progenitors. Reported findings indicate that, about two months after transplant, alpha-beta T cells came from several hundred expanded clones, which were derived from non-depleted graft cells.

The rearrangement joins TRBV10-3 to TRBJ1-1; D possibly corresponds to TRBD1 (6 bases). The sequencing used PBMCs, mostly from graft donor cells, collected 360 days after TCRalphabeta/CD19-depleted stem cell transplant. This clonotype originated in a male patient aged 2 to 9 who had a stem cell transplant for acute lymphoblastic leukemia, so the T cells may come from the graft donor. Here the CDR3 reads CAISVTGGDTEAFF. The DNA for the CDR3 is TGTGCCATCAGTGTGACAGGAGGGGACACTGAAGCTTTCTTT.